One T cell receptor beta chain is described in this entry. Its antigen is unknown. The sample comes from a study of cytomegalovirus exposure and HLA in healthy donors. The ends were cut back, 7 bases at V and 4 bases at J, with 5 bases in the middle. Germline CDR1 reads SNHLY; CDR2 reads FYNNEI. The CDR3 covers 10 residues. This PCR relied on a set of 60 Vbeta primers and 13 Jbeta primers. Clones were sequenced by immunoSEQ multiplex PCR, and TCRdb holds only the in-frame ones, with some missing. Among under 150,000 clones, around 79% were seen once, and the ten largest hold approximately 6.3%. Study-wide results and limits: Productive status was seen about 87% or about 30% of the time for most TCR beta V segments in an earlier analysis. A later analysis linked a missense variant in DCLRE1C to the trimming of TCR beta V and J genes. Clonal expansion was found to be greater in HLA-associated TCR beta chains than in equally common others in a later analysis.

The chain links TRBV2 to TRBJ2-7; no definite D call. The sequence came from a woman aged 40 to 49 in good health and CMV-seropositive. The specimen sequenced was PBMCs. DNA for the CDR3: TGTGCCAGCATATTATACGAGCAGTACTTC. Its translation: CASILYEQYF. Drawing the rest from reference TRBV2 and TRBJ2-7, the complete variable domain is EPEVTQTPSHQVTQMGQEVILRCVPISNHLYFYWYRQILGQKVEFLVSFYNNEISEKSEIFDDQFSVERPDGSNFTLKIRSTKLEDSAMYFCASILYEQYFGPGTRLTVT.